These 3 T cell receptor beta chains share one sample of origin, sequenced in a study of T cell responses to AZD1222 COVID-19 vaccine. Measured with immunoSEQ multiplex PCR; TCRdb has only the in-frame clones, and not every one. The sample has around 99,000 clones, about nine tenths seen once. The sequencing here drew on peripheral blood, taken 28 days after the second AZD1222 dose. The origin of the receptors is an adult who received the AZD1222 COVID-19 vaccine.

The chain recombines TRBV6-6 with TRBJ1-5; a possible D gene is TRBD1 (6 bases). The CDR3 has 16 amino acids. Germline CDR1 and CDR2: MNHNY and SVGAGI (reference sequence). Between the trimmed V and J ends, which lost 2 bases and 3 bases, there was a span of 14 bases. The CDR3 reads CASSYGGGRNNQPQHF. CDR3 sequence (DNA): TGTGCCAGCAGTTACGGGGGGGGGCGGAACAATCAGCCCCAGCATTTT.

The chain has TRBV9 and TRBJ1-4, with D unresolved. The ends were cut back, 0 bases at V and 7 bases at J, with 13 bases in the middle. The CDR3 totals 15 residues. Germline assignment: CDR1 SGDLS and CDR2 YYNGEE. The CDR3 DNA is TGTGCCAGCAGCGTAGGGCGGGGTCCGGTTGAAAAACTGTTTTTT. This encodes CASSVGRGPVEKLFF.

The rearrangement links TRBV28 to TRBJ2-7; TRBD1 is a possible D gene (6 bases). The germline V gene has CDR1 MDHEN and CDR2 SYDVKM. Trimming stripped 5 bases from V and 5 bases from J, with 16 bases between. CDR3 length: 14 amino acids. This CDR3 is CASSPGQGPHEQYF. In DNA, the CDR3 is TGTGCCAGCAGTCCGGGACAAGGCCCCCACGAGCAGTACTTC.